One sample yielded the 4 T cell receptor beta chains listed below, sequenced in a study of T cell responses to AZD1222 COVID-19 vaccine (dated by TCRdb to 2020 to 2022). According to the study, the label for this sample's time point signals: about 28 days (+/-7) after the second vaccine dose. The library was prepared using the immunoSEQ multiplex PCR assay. TCRdb took over this immuneACCESS table, retaining in-frame rearrangements with V and J assigned. Such tables are incomplete; in checked studies, under half of the missing clones stem from an unresolved V gene, and the remainder is unexplained. In all, the sample holds 100,000 to 150,000 clones, and more than 90% of those were seen once. The ten largest clones capture under 2% of the sample. Source: peripheral blood, taken 28 days after the second AZD1222 dose. Every receptor here comes from an adult who received the AZD1222 COVID-19 vaccine.

The chain couples TRBV12-2 to TRBJ1-4; the table's D call TRBD1 went unverified against the DNA. TRBV12-2 corresponds to a pseudogene. The CDR3 covers 15 residues. CDR3 bases: TGTGCAAGTCGCTTAGGGACAGCAACTAATGAAAAACTGTTTTTT. This gives the protein CASRLGTATNEKLFF.

The chain recombines TRBV9 with TRBJ2-1, with 13 positions matching TRBD2. V shed 0 bases, J shed 7 bases, and the junction held 7 bases outside the gene matches. CDR1 and CDR2 from the germline V gene are SGDLS and YYNGEE. The length of the CDR3 is 17 residues. The CDR3: CASSVGGGTSGENEQFF. CDR3 DNA: TGTGCCAGCAGCGTAGGAGGGGGGACTAGCGGGGAGAATGAGCAGTTCTTC.

The chain uses TRBV7-6 and TRBJ2-1; 9 nucleotides align to TRBD2. The germline gives CDR1 SGHVS, CDR2 FNYEAQ. The CDR3 is made up of 16 amino acids. The V segment lost 5 bases and the J segment 2 bases; nucleotides outside the gene matches: 7. The CDR3, as DNA: TGTGCCAGCAGCGCGGGGGGGGCCGGAACCTACAATGAGCAGTTCTTC. Amino acids: CASSAGGAGTYNEQFF.

In DNA, the CDR3 is TGTGCCACCGGGACGGGGGGTTCAGATACGCAGTATTTT. Encoded protein: CATGTGGSDTQYF. The chain has TRBV24-1 and TRBJ2-3, with 7 nucleotides matching TRBD2. This CDR3 contains 13 residues. V shed 9 bases and J 4 bases; nucleotides not matched to a gene: 6. The germline CDR1 and CDR2 sequences are KGHDR and SFDVKD.